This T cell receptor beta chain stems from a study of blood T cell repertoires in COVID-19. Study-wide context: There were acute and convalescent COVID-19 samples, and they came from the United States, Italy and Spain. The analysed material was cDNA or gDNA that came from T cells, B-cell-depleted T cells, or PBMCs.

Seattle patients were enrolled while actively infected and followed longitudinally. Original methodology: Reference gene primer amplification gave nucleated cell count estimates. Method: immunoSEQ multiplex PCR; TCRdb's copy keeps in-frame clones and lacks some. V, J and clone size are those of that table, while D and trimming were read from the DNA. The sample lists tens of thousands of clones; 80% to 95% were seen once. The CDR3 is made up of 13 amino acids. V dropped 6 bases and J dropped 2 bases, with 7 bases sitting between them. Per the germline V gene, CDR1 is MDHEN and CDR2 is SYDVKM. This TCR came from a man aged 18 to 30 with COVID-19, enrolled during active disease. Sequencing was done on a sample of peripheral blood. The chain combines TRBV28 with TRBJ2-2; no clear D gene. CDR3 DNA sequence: TGTGCCAGCAGGCCAGGAAACACCGGGGAGCTGTTTTTT. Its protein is CASRPGNTGELFF.